One sample yielded the 27 T cell receptor beta chains listed below, sequenced in a study of CD8+ T cells in alopecia areata. Treatment of the sample: oral pan-JAK inhibitor, 5-10 mg twice daily. Sequencing relied on a cDNA template that was reverse transcribed from extracted RNA. Profiled with immunoSEQ multiplex PCR; TCRdb holds only in-frame clones, not every one. The sample lists 200,000 to 250,000 clones, 30% to 40% occurring once. The sequencing here drew on CD4+ T cells sorted from blood, taken at approximately week 31, from a patient treated with tofacitinib. The receptors here all came from a human donor with alopecia areata.

This clone was observed a few times. The V and J genes are TRBV5-1 and TRBJ2-6; D gene unclear. The V end lost 1 base, the J end lost 0 bases, and 5 bases lay between the germline ends. This CDR3 is built from 15 residues. Germline assignment: CDR1 SGHRS and CDR2 YFSETQ. The CDR3 region is CASSLFVSGANVLTF. CDR3 coding DNA: TGCGCCAGCAGCTTGTTTGTCTCTGGGGCCAACGTCCTGACTTTC.

This chain uses TRBV9 with TRBJ1-2, with 11 bases that match TRBD1. The trim removed 5 bases at V and 4 bases at J, leaving 13 bases unmatched. The germline gives CDR1 SGDLS, CDR2 YYNGEE. This CDR3 spans 17 amino acids. CDR3 sequence reads: CASSPQNGQGALYGYTF. CDR3 DNA: TGTGCCAGCAGTCCCCAAAACGGACAGGGGGCCCTCTATGGCTACACCTTC.

The chain uses TRBV5-1 and TRBJ2-1; D is unresolved. The CDR3 covers 15 residues. The germline gives CDR1 SGHRS, CDR2 YFSETQ. Trimming removed 0 bases at V and 4 bases at J, with 11 bases between. This CDR3 is CASSLGGSMYNEQFF. DNA of the CDR3: TGCGCCAGCAGCTTGGGAGGTTCTATGTACAATGAGCAGTTCTTC.

The chain couples TRBV4-1 to TRBJ1-5; D unresolved. Germline values: CDR1 MGHRA, CDR2 YSYEKL. V was trimmed by 1 base and J by 2 bases, leaving 9 bases between them. This CDR3 contains 15 residues. CDR3 sequence (DNA): TGCGCCAGCAGCCAAGGGCAGGCGGGCAATCAGCCCCAGCATTTT. This gives the protein CASSQGQAGNQPQHF.

The chain employs TRBV7-2 and TRBJ2-1; 7 nucleotides align to TRBD2. Germline CDR1 is SGHTA and CDR2 is FQGNSA. The CDR3 has 13 residues. V gave up 2 bases and J gave up 7 bases; unmatched junction bases: 2. The CDR3 DNA sequence: TGTGCCAGCAGCTTAACTAGCGAGAATGAGCAGTTCTTC. This sequence encodes CASSLTSENEQFF. The full variable domain, completed using reference TRBV7-2 and TRBJ2-1, is GAGVSQSPSNKVTEKGKDVELRCDPISGHTALYWYRQSLGQGLEFLIYFQGNSAPDKSGLPSDRFSAERTGGSVSTLTIQRTQQEDSAVYLCASSLTSENEQFFGPGTRLTVL.

The chain is built from TRBV6-6 and TRBJ2-2, with no clear D. Germline assignment: CDR1 MNHNY and CDR2 SVGAGI (reference sequence). Trimming took 2 bases from V and 4 from J, leaving 5 bases between them. The CDR3 has 13 residues. The CDR3 loop is CASSYVGTGELFF. CDR3 DNA sequence: TGTGCCAGCAGTTACGTTGGCACCGGGGAGCTGTTTTTT.

The genes are TRBV18 and TRBJ2-7; D unresolved. The V gene lost 6 bases and the J gene lost 0 bases, with 15 bases spanning the gap. This CDR3 comprises 15 residues. Germline values: CDR1 KGHSH, CDR2 LQKENI. The CDR3 region is CASSSRSPGSYEQYF. In nucleotides, the CDR3 is TGTGCCAGCTCCTCCCGATCTCCGGGCTCCTACGAGCAGTACTTC. The full variable domain, completed using reference TRBV18 and TRBJ2-7, is NAGVMQNPRHLVRRRGQEARLRCSPMKGHSHVYWYRQLPEEGLKFMVYLQKENIIDESGMPKERFSAEFPKEGPSILRIQQVVRGDSAAYFCASSSRSPGSYEQYFGPGTRLTVT.

This clone occurred a few times. CDR3 sequence (DNA): TGCAGCGTTGTATTGCAGGGATCGAACACTGAAGCTTTCTTT. This encodes CSVVLQGSNTEAFF. This sequence joins TRBV29-1 and TRBJ1-1; D is perhaps TRBD1 (5 bases). In germline, CDR1 is SQVTM, CDR2 ANQGSEA. V lost 4 bases to trimming and J lost 1 base, with 13 bases between them. The CDR3 sequence is 14 residues long.

Only a few counts were recorded for this clone. The genes are TRBV4-1 and TRBJ1-3; the match to TRBD1 covers 7 bases. Germline CDR1 is MGHRA and CDR2 is YSYEKL. The CDR3 spans 15 residues. The ends lost 4 bases at V and 4 bases at J; junction bases unmatched: 7. CDR3 nucleotides: TGCGCCAGCAGCCTAGGGACAGAAATCGGAAACACCATATATTTT. Its translation: CASSLGTEIGNTIYF.

The CDR3 loop is CASTRTVGTGELFF. The CDR3 nucleotides read TGCGCCAGCACGCGTACGGTGGGCACCGGGGAGCTGTTTTTT. The chain joins TRBV5-1 to TRBJ2-2; D gene ambiguous. The V gene lost 6 bases and the J gene lost 4 bases, with 13 bases spanning the gap. This CDR3 contains 14 residues. CDR1 and CDR2 (germline): SGHRS, YFSETQ.

J is TRBJ2-5 and V is TRBV4-1; D is undetermined. Trimming took 4 bases from V and 1 from J, leaving 13 bases between them. This CDR3 comprises 15 residues. Germline V CDR1 and CDR2: MGHRA, YSYEKL. The CDR3 here is CASSLRPLFQETQYF. The CDR3 bases are TGCGCCAGCAGCCTCCGCCCCCTCTTCCAAGAGACCCAGTACTTC.

The chain links TRBV6-6 to TRBJ2-1; D uncertain. The CDR3 is made up of 13 amino acids. Germline loops: CDR1 MNHNY, CDR2 SVGAGI (reference sequence). V was trimmed by 2 bases and J by 6 bases, leaving 8 bases between them. CDR3 amino acids: CASSYKGFNEQFF. In DNA, the CDR3 is TGTGCCAGCAGTTACAAGGGTTTCAATGAGCAGTTCTTC.

The chain is built from TRBV30 and TRBJ1-3, with D maybe TRBD1 (5 bases). Germline-derived CDR1 and CDR2 are GTSNPN and SVGIG (reference sequence). The ends were cut back, 3 bases at V and 4 bases at J, with 10 bases in the middle. The CDR3 covers 13 residues. The CDR3, as DNA: TGTGCCTGGAGGCAAAGGGACGGAAACACCATATATTTT. Encoded protein: CAWRQRDGNTIYF.

The J gene is TRBJ1-5, the V gene TRBV30, with D hard to call. Germline lookup yields CDR1 GTSNPN and CDR2 SVGIG (reference sequence). V was pared by 0 bases and J by 1 base, with 13 bases between. The CDR3 contains 16 residues. In DNA, the CDR3 is TGTGCCTGGAGTGTACGAATTTTCGTAAGCAATCAGCCCCAGCATTTT. Protein: CAWSVRIFVSNQPQHF.

The J gene is TRBJ2-3, the V gene TRBV19, with TRBD2 identical over 13 bases. The length of the CDR3 is 14 residues. Germline loops: CDR1 LNHDA, CDR2 SQIVND (reference sequence). Losses at the gene ends were 3 bases for V and 7 bases for J; bases not matched to a gene: 1. CDR3: CASSIGTSGNTQYF. CDR3 sequence (DNA): TGTGCCAGTAGTATCGGGACTAGCGGGAATACGCAGTATTTT.

The V and J genes are TRBV15 and TRBJ2-5; no firm D call. V lost 0 bases to trimming and J lost 3 bases, with 14 bases between them. Germline lookup yields CDR1 LNHNV and CDR2 YYDKDF (reference sequence). The CDR3 loop spans 16 amino acids. Written as DNA, the CDR3 is TGTGCCACCAGCAGAGATTTGGGCAGGTCCGAAGAGACCCAGTACTTC. It yields the protein CATSRDLGRSEETQYF.

The chain employs TRBV29-1 and TRBJ2-7; D not resolved. V lost 4 bases and J 3 bases, leaving 19 bases between the germline ends. The germline V gene has CDR1 SQVTM and CDR2 ANQGSEA. CDR3 size: 15 residues. CDR3 coding DNA: TGCAGCGTTGGTTTTCTGTCAGGAAAGGGCTACGAGCAGTACTTC. Translated: CSVGFLSGKGYEQYF.

The chain recombines TRBV5-1 with TRBJ1-2, with a weak D call TRBD1 (6 bases). The germline CDR1 and CDR2 sequences are SGHRS and YFSETQ. With 0 bases removed from V and 4 bases from J, the gap between germline ends came to 10 bases. The CDR3 has 14 amino acids. CDR3 nucleotide sequence: TGCGCCAGCAGCTTGGCTCAAGGGGGCTATGGCTACACCTTC. Translating it yields CASSLAQGGYGYTF.

This clone was found a few times. CDR3 DNA sequence: TGTGCCAGCACCGACCCAGCGGGAGGCCCTACAATGAGGCAGTTCTTC. Translated: CASTDPAGGPTMRQFF. The chain carries TRBV6-6 and TRBJ2-1; 9 bases are a match to TRBD2. The junction had 19 bases not matched to a gene; V was cut back by 7 bases and J by 12 bases. CDR3 length equals 16 residues. Germline-derived CDR1 and CDR2 are MNHNY and SVGAGI (reference sequence).

In nucleotides, the CDR3 is TGTGCCAGCAGTCTACAGGGGCCAACCGGGGAGCTGTTTTTT. Its protein is CASSLQGPTGELFF. The genes are TRBV6-5 and TRBJ2-2; 7 positions match TRBD1. V was clipped by 5 bases and J by 5 bases; unmatched bases: 5. Per the germline V gene, CDR1 is MNHEY and CDR2 is SVGAGI. This CDR3 contains 14 residues.

V usage is TRBV2 and J usage is TRBJ2-1; 8 bases line up with TRBD2. Losses at the gene ends were 6 bases for V and 4 bases for J; bases not matched to a gene: 5. The CDR3 covers 14 residues. The V gene's germline CDR1 is SNHLY and CDR2 FYNNEI. In nucleotides, the CDR3 is TGTGCCAGCAGCAAGCGGGAGAAGTACAATGAGCAGTTCTTC. Translated: CASSKREKYNEQFF.

This clone was recorded a few times. This chain joins TRBV4-2 and TRBJ1-4; D unclear. Germline CDR1 LGHNA, CDR2 YNFKEQ. V lost 3 bases, J lost 3 bases, and 8 bases lay in between. There are 14 residues in the CDR3. CDR3 loop: CASSHPQPNEKLFF. The CDR3 DNA is TGTGCCAGCAGCCACCCACAGCCTAATGAAAAACTGTTTTTT.

This clone was seen more than once but under ten times. The V call is TRBV7-9, the J call TRBJ1-2; D gene uncertain. V lost 2 bases to trimming and J lost 5 bases, with 6 bases between them. This CDR3 is 12 amino acids long. Germline values: CDR1 SEHNR, CDR2 FQNEAQ (reference sequence). The CDR3 sequence: CASSLTDYGYTF. CDR3 nucleotide sequence: TGTGCCAGCAGCTTAACTGATTATGGCTACACCTTC.

The chain employs TRBV6-6 and TRBJ2-7; D is unresolved. Germline-derived CDR1 and CDR2 are MNHNY and SVGAGI (reference sequence). CDR3 length equals 12 residues. With 5 bases removed from V and 4 bases from J, the gap between germline ends came to 9 bases. The CDR3 protein is CASSNSPYEQYF. The DNA for the CDR3 is TGTGCCAGCAGTAACAGTCCTTACGAGCAGTACTTC.

The rearrangement links TRBV30 to TRBJ2-3, with 10 positions matching TRBD2. This CDR3 has 14 amino acids. The V segment lost 5 bases and the J segment 6 bases; nucleotides outside the gene matches: 8. From germline, CDR1 is GTSNPN and CDR2 SVGIG (reference sequence). CDR3 bases: TGTGCCTGGGCCCATAGCGGGAGGTTGGATACGCAGTATTTT. Protein sequence: CAWAHSGRLDTQYF.

V is TRBV7-8 and J is TRBJ1-1; D possibly corresponds to TRBD1 (6 bases). The V end was cut by 1 base, the J end by 2 bases, with 14 bases between. There are 16 residues in the CDR3. Germline loops: CDR1 SGHVS, CDR2 FQNEAQ. The CDR3: CASSLGSRDTNTEAFF. Written as DNA, the CDR3 is TGTGCCAGCAGCTTAGGATCAAGGGACACCAACACTGAAGCTTTCTTT. The complete variable domain, with remaining parts taken from reference TRBV7-8 and TRBJ1-1, reads GAGVSQSPRYKVAKRGQDVALRCDPISGHVSLFWYQQALGQGPEFLTYFQNEAQLDKSGLPSDRFFAERPEGSVSTLKIQRTQQEDSAVYLCASSLGSRDTNTEAFFGQGTRLTVV.

The chain carries TRBV7-9 and TRBJ1-1; D call uncertain. Germline values: CDR1 SEHNR, CDR2 FQNEAQ (reference sequence). V gave up 5 bases and J gave up 4 bases, with 14 bases separating them. The CDR3 extends over 14 amino acids. The CDR3 DNA follows: TGTGCCAGCAGCCCCCAGGTCGAGGCCACTGAAGCTTTCTTT. Translation: CASSPQVEATEAFF.